Listed below are T cell receptor beta chains from one sample, sequenced in a study of cytomegalovirus exposure and HLA in healthy donors. The data were produced by immunoSEQ multiplex PCR, yet TCRdb's version contains in-frame clones alone and is incomplete. The table has roughly 140,000 clones, 80% seen once; the top ten hold 4.5% to 6%. Input material: PBMCs. The receptors originated from a male donor in good health and CMV-seronegative. CDR3s include the opening cysteine and the closing phenylalanine or tryptophan. Each record gives: D gene, V gene, clone size, J gene, CDR3 DNA, CDR3 protein. The D gene is left open where the match is weak. Size is stated for part of the rows, as once, few or many counts, or as a class when the clone is expanded.

D: TRBD1; V: TRBV5-1; size: NA; J: TRBJ2-7; DNA: TGCGCCACACAATCGGACAGGGGGAGCGAGCAGTACTTC; CDR3: CATQSDRGSEQYF
D: NA; V: TRBV9; size: NA; J: TRBJ2-5; DNA: TGTGCCAGCAGCGTAAGGGGTGAGGAGGGGCCGGGAGAGACCCAGTACTTC; CDR3: CASSVRGEEGPGETQYF
D: NA; V: TRBV27; size: NA; J: TRBJ2-1; DNA: TGTGCCAGCAGGACCAATTCCCGGGTTCTTAGCTCCTACAATGAGCAGTTCTTC; CDR3: CASRTNSRVLSSYNEQFF
D: NA; V: TRBV5-1; size: few; J: TRBJ2-3; DNA: TGCGCCTCTAGGATGACAGATACGCAGTATTTT; CDR3: CASRMTDTQYF
D: NA; V: TRBV14; size: NA; J: TRBJ2-4; DNA: TGTGCCAGCAGCCAACAAGCTGGTGTATCGAACATTCAGTACTTC; CDR3: CASSQQAGVSNIQYF
D: TRBD1; V: TRBV7-2; size: NA; J: TRBJ1-1; DNA: TGTGCCAGCTCCCGACAGGGGGCTGGAGCTTTCTTT; CDR3: CASSRQGAGAFF
D: NA; V: TRBV27; size: NA; J: TRBJ1-3; DNA: TGTGCCAGCAGCCCTTTCTTTAGCTCTGGAAACACCATATATTTT; CDR3: CASSPFFSSGNTIYF
D: TRBD2; V: TRBV5-1; size: NA; J: TRBJ2-1; DNA: TGCGCCAGCAGCTTGGAAGCGGGGGGGCCTCTGGAGCAGTTCTTC; CDR3: CASSLEAGGPLEQFF
D: TRBD1; V: TRBV28; size: NA; J: TRBJ1-1; DNA: TGTGCCAGCAGTTTACACAGGGGGCTCACTGAAGCTTTCTTT; CDR3: CASSLHRGLTEAFF
D: NA; V: TRBV28; size: NA; J: TRBJ1-2; DNA: TGTGCCAGCAAATATAAAGCCTCATACCCCTATGGCTACACCTTC; CDR3: CASKYKASYPYGYTF
D: NA; V: TRBV11-2; size: few; J: TRBJ1-1; DNA: TGTGCCAGCAGCTTAAGGGGGGGTGGGGGCACTGAAGCTTTCTTT; CDR3: CASSLRGGGGTEAFF
D: TRBD1; V: TRBV6-1; size: NA; J: TRBJ2-6; DNA: TGTGCCATAATGCCAGGGGGCGCTGGGGCCAACGTCCTGACTTTC; CDR3: CAIMPGGAGANVLTF
D: NA; V: TRBV29-1; size: NA; J: TRBJ1-1; DNA: TGCAGCGTTAACGGACAGACGAACACTGAAGCTTTCTTT; CDR3: CSVNGQTNTEAFF
D: NA; V: TRBV4-3; size: NA; J: TRBJ1-5; DNA: TGCGCCAGCAGCCAAGATTGGCATGCCCGGAACGGGCAGCCCCAGCATTTT; CDR3: CASSQDWHARNGQPQHF
D: TRBD1; V: TRBV28; size: NA; J: TRBJ1-2; DNA: TGTGCCAGCGGACAGGACAAGAGTCCTGGCTACACCTTC; CDR3: CASGQDKSPGYTF
D: NA; V: TRBV7-2; size: NA; J: TRBJ2-3; DNA: TGTGCCAGCAGTCTTAATACAGGGCCAGATACGCAGTATTTT; CDR3: CASSLNTGPDTQYF
D: TRBD1; V: TRBV19; size: NA; J: TRBJ1-2; DNA: TGTGCCAGTAGGGCGAGGGACAGGGGCTCCTATGGCTACACCTTC; CDR3: CASRARDRGSYGYTF
D: TRBD1; V: TRBV18; size: NA; J: TRBJ2-3; DNA: TGTGCCAGCTCACCACTAGGGGGCCGAGATACGCAGTATTTT; CDR3: CASSPLGGRDTQYF
D: NA; V: TRBV5-1; size: NA; J: TRBJ2-1; DNA: TGCGCCAGCAGAGAGGGAACAGGGGAGGTGTACAATGAGCAGTTCTTC; CDR3: CASREGTGEVYNEQFF
D: TRBD2; V: TRBV2; size: NA; J: TRBJ2-3; DNA: TGTGCCAGCATCGGGAGGGGGGGGCAGTATTTT; CDR3: CASIGRGGQYF
D: NA; V: TRBV5-1; size: NA; J: TRBJ1-1; DNA: TGCGCCAGCAGCTCCGGGACACGAGACACTGAAGCTTTCTTT; CDR3: CASSSGTRDTEAFF
D: NA; V: TRBV5-1; size: NA; J: TRBJ2-7; DNA: TGCGCCAGCAGACCCCCAGGGACCTACGAGCAGTACTTC; CDR3: CASRPPGTYEQYF
D: NA; V: TRBV5-6; size: NA; J: TRBJ2-5; DNA: TGTGCCAGCAGCTTCGAGGCGGCCGTAAAACTTCAAGAGACCCAGTACTTC; CDR3: CASSFEAAVKLQETQYF
D: NA; V: TRBV19; size: NA; J: TRBJ1-1; DNA: TGTGCCAGTAACCACCAGGGGAGGGTGAACACTGAAGCTTTCTTT; CDR3: CASNHQGRVNTEAFF
D: NA; V: TRBV9; size: NA; J: TRBJ1-3; DNA: TGTGCCAGCAGTCAGGGGAGTGGGGACACCATATATTTT; CDR3: CASSQGSGDTIYF
D: NA; V: TRBV9; size: NA; J: TRBJ1-6; DNA: TGTGCCAGCAGCGTGCAGGGCCAGGGTTCACCCCTCCACTTT; CDR3: CASSVQGQGSPLHF
D: TRBD1; V: TRBV12-5; size: NA; J: TRBJ2-1; DNA: TGTGCTAGTGGTCTAGGGACAGGGAACGACAATGAGCAGTTCTTC; CDR3: CASGLGTGNDNEQFF
D: NA; V: TRBV5-8; size: few; J: TRBJ1-2; DNA: TGTGCCAGCAGCCTGATGGGGGGAAATCAAGGCTACACCTTC; CDR3: CASSLMGGNQGYTF
D: TRBD2; V: TRBV13; size: NA; J: TRBJ2-3; DNA: TGTGCCAGCAGCCGTCGACTAGCGGGGGGCCTTAGCACAGATACGCAGTATTTT; CDR3: CASSRRLAGGLSTDTQYF
D: NA; V: TRBV4-1; size: NA; J: TRBJ1-1; DNA: TGCGCCAGCAGCCCCGGCCACAGCCACGAAGCTTTCTTT; CDR3: CASSPGHSHEAFF
D: NA; V: TRBV30; size: NA; J: TRBJ1-2; DNA: TGTGCCTGGAGTTGGGGCAGGTCAAGGGGCTACACCTTC; CDR3: CAWSWGRSRGYTF
D: NA; V: TRBV2; size: NA; J: TRBJ1-5; DNA: TGTGCCAGCAGGGGGGAGGCCCTCGGGCAGCCCCAGCATTTT; CDR3: CASRGEALGQPQHF
D: TRBD1; V: TRBV2; size: few; J: TRBJ1-4; DNA: TGTGCCAGCAGACCCGGGACAGGGTCTTCCCGCTCAGGGAATGAAAAACTGTTTTTT; CDR3: CASRPGTGSSRSGNEKLFF
D: TRBD2; V: TRBV2; size: NA; J: TRBJ2-3; DNA: TGTGCCAGCAGGTTGACTAGCGGGGGGGGAGATACGCAGTATTTT; CDR3: CASRLTSGGGDTQYF
D: TRBD2; V: TRBV5-1; size: NA; J: TRBJ2-1; DNA: TGCGCCAGCAGCACGACCCCCGGACTAGCGGGCGTCAATGAGCAGTTCTTC; CDR3: CASSTTPGLAGVNEQFF
D: NA; V: TRBV11-2; size: NA; J: TRBJ1-6; DNA: TGTGCCAGCAGCTTAAGAGCGTATTCACCCCTCCACTTT; CDR3: CASSLRAYSPLHF
D: TRBD1; V: TRBV5-5; size: NA; J: TRBJ2-5; DNA: TGTGCCAGCAGCCTACGGACAGGGTCCATACAAGAGACCCAGTACTTC; CDR3: CASSLRTGSIQETQYF
D: NA; V: TRBV28; size: NA; J: TRBJ2-7; DNA: TGTGCCAGCAGTCGGGAGCTGTTTTCTCGGTACTTC; CDR3: CASSRELFSRYF
D: NA; V: TRBV28; size: NA; J: TRBJ2-7; DNA: TGTGCCAGCAGTTATAGTCCGAAACGGACCCTTGCAGGGCGATCCTACGAGCAGTACTTC; CDR3: CASSYSPKRTLAGRSYEQYF
D: NA; V: TRBV11-2; size: NA; J: TRBJ1-1; DNA: TGTGCCAGCAGCCTAGACAGGAACACTGAAGCTTTCTTT; CDR3: CASSLDRNTEAFF
D: NA; V: TRBV5-6; size: NA; J: TRBJ1-4; DNA: TGTGCCAGCAGCTTGGCCAGCGGAAGCGAAAAACTGTTTTTT; CDR3: CASSLASGSEKLFF
D: TRBD1; V: TRBV6-5; size: NA; J: TRBJ1-5; DNA: TGTGCCAGCACCTTCCGACAGGGGGCGCAGCCCCAGCATTTT; CDR3: CASTFRQGAQPQHF
D: NA; V: TRBV6-4; size: few; J: TRBJ2-3; DNA: TGTGCCAGCATCGAAGTTGGAACCCACTACACAGATACGCAGTATTTT; CDR3: CASIEVGTHYTDTQYF
D: NA; V: TRBV27; size: few; J: TRBJ2-5; DNA: TGTGCCAGCAGTCTAACCCGGGACTTTACACAAGAGACCCAGTACTTC; CDR3: CASSLTRDFTQETQYF
D: NA; V: TRBV5-1; size: NA; J: TRBJ2-3; DNA: TGCGCCAGCAGCTTGGGAGGGCGGCTGAGCACAGATACGCAGTATTTT; CDR3: CASSLGGRLSTDTQYF
D: TRBD1; V: TRBV7-3; size: NA; J: TRBJ1-2; DNA: TGTGCCAGCAGCCCCCGGGACAGTACTAACTATGGCTACACCTTC; CDR3: CASSPRDSTNYGYTF
D: TRBD1; V: TRBV7-8; size: few; J: TRBJ1-1; DNA: TGTGCCAGCAGCTTAGAGGGGGACAGGAGGGCGGCTTTCTTT; CDR3: CASSLEGDRRAAFF
D: TRBD1; V: TRBV15; size: NA; J: TRBJ1-5; DNA: TGTGCCACCAGCGAACAGGGGTACAGCAATCAGCCCCAGCATTTT; CDR3: CATSEQGYSNQPQHF
D: NA; V: TRBV7-8; size: NA; J: TRBJ1-1; DNA: TGTGCCAGCAGCCTTTTGAGGGAGACTGAAGCTTTCTTT; CDR3: CASSLLRETEAFF
D: TRBD2; V: TRBV5-8; size: NA; J: TRBJ2-5; DNA: TGTGCCAGCACCATGGGACTAGCGGGACTAGAGACCCAGTACTTC; CDR3: CASTMGLAGLETQYF
D: NA; V: TRBV10-3; size: NA; J: TRBJ1-2; DNA: TGTGCCATCAGTGACTCCCGGGACAAGGAGAGATCTAACTATGGCTACACCTTC; CDR3: CAISDSRDKERSNYGYTF
D: NA; V: TRBV2; size: NA; J: TRBJ1-1; DNA: TGTGCCAGCAGTGAGGCGGGGGCTGGGTACACTGAAGCTTTCTTT; CDR3: CASSEAGAGYTEAFF
D: NA; V: TRBV10-2; size: NA; J: TRBJ2-4; DNA: TGCGCCAGCGGGGAGGCCAAAAACATTCAGTACTTC; CDR3: CASGEAKNIQYF
D: NA; V: TRBV27; size: few; J: TRBJ1-1; DNA: TGTGCCAGCAGTTCTCTACCCACAGGACAACACACTGAAGCTTTCTTT; CDR3: CASSSLPTGQHTEAFF
D: NA; V: TRBV7-3; size: NA; J: TRBJ2-3; DNA: TGTGCCAGCAGCTTACGACCCACCGGGAGCACAGATACGCAGTATTTT; CDR3: CASSLRPTGSTDTQYF
D: NA; V: TRBV6-4; size: NA; J: TRBJ2-1; DNA: TGTGCCAGCAGTGCCTCTCTGGGGGCCCCCTACAATGAGCAGTTCTTC; CDR3: CASSASLGAPYNEQFF
D: NA; V: TRBV7-2; size: NA; J: TRBJ1-2; DNA: TGTGCCAGCAGCCGGGAGGGGTATGGCTACACCTTC; CDR3: CASSREGYGYTF
D: NA; V: TRBV4-1; size: NA; J: TRBJ2-7; DNA: TGCGCCAGCAGCCAACCTGCACGGGGGTCCTACGAGCAGTACTTC; CDR3: CASSQPARGSYEQYF
D: NA; V: TRBV6-5; size: NA; J: TRBJ1-2; DNA: TGTGCCAGCAGTTACTCGGTTAACAGGCGTGGCGGCTACACCTTC; CDR3: CASSYSVNRRGGYTF
D: NA; V: TRBV9; size: NA; J: TRBJ1-1; DNA: TGTGCCAGCAGCGCCCGGACATTTGAAGCTTTCTTT; CDR3: CASSARTFEAFF